The rows below give T cell receptor beta chains drawn from one sample of a study of blood T cell repertoires in COVID-19. Clones were sequenced by immunoSEQ multiplex PCR, and TCRdb holds only the in-frame ones, with some missing. Of 400,000 to 550,000 clones listed, about 89% were seen once; the top ten hold roughly 4.3%. The material sequenced was peripheral blood. The receptors come from a woman aged 25-40 years with acute or convalescent COVID-19. Each CDR3 is given with its conserved first and last residue. The order of the fields is J gene, D gene, clone size, V gene, CDR3 protein, CDR3 DNA. D genes are given only for firm matches. Not all rows give a size; the values are once, few, many and, for expanded clones, a class.

>TRBJ1-1|TRBD1|NA|TRBV14
CASSPRQTGGRADTEAFF
TGTGCCAGCAGCCCCCGCCAGACAGGGGGCCGGGCGGACACTGAAGCTTTCTTT
>TRBJ1-5|TRBD1|NA|TRBV15
CATGAGGTGQPQHF
TGTGCCACCGGGGCAGGGGGGACTGGTCAGCCCCAGCATTTT
>TRBJ2-7|TRBD2|NA|TRBV7-8
CASSLGTSAYEQYF
TGTGCCAGCAGCTTAGGGACTAGCGCCTACGAGCAGTACTTC
>TRBJ1-5|NA|NA|TRBV19
CASSIGGLNQPQHF
TGTGCCAGTAGTATAGGAGGGCTTAATCAGCCCCAGCATTTT
>TRBJ1-1|NA|NA|TRBV6-5
CASSYSWGANTEAFF
TGTGCCAGCAGTTACTCGTGGGGCGCGAACACTGAAGCTTTCTTT
>TRBJ2-5|TRBD2|few|TRBV3-1/TRBV3-2
CASSRGSSGQETQYF
TGTGCCAGCAGCCGCGGCTCTAGCGGGCAAGAGACCCAGTACTTC
>TRBJ2-3|TRBD1|NA|TRBV10-3
CAISDPDRGTDTQYF
TGTGCCATCAGCGACCCGGACAGGGGCACAGATACGCAGTATTTT
>TRBJ2-4|TRBD2|NA|TRBV4-1
CASSQGLAGGIAKNIQYF
TGCGCCAGCAGCCAGGGCCTAGCGGGGGGAATAGCCAAAAACATTCAGTACTTC
>TRBJ1-1|NA|NA|TRBV9
CASSVRERPVFF
TGTGCCAGCAGCGTCCGGGAGCGGCCCGTTTTCTTT
>TRBJ1-4|TRBD1|NA|TRBV28
CASSGTGRNEKLFF
TGTGCCAGCAGTGGGACAGGCCGTAATGAAAAACTGTTTTTT
>TRBJ2-7|TRBD2|once|TRBV14
CASSRLGTMGEQYF
TGTGCCAGCAGCCGCCTGGGGACTATGGGGGAGCAGTACTTC
>TRBJ1-2|TRBD1|NA|TRBV29-1
CSAPWGTGGRHGYTF
TGCAGCGCTCCATGGGGGACAGGGGGCCGTCATGGCTACACCTTC
>TRBJ1-5|TRBD1|NA|TRBV18
CASSPQGALNQPQHF
TGTGCCAGCTCACCACAGGGGGCGCTGAATCAGCCCCAGCATTTT
>TRBJ2-1|TRBD2|NA|TRBV11-2
CASSLGGGTEVLFF
TGTGCCAGCAGCTTAGGGGGGGGGACGGAGGTTTTATTCTTC
>TRBJ2-7|TRBD1|NA|TRBV5-1
CTSSETGTGSSYEQYF
TGCACCAGCAGCGAGACCGGGACAGGAAGCTCCTACGAGCAGTACTTC
>TRBJ2-5|TRBD1|NA|TRBV5-5
CASSLEPGTGTRETQYF
TGTGCCAGCAGCTTGGAGCCCGGGACAGGGACGCGGGAGACCCAGTACTTC
>TRBJ2-4|TRBD1|NA|TRBV11-2
CASSLGGQLAKNIQYF
TGTGCCAGCAGCTTAGGGGGACAGCTAGCCAAAAACATTCAGTACTTC
>TRBJ2-5|TRBD2|once|TRBV3-1/TRBV3-2
CASSRPSGGETQYF
TGTGCCAGCAGCCGGCCGAGCGGGGGGGAGACCCAGTACTTC
>TRBJ1-1|TRBD1|NA|TRBV28
CASSHYDRVGTEAFF
TGTGCCAGCAGTCATTACGACAGGGTGGGCACTGAAGCTTTCTTT
>TRBJ2-1|NA|once|TRBV5-6
CASSLMGAKNEQFF
TGTGCCAGCAGCCTCATGGGGGCAAAAAATGAGCAGTTCTTC
>TRBJ1-2|TRBD1|NA|TRBV30
CAWSSQGINGYTF
TGTGCCTGGAGTTCACAGGGGATCAATGGCTACACCTTC
>TRBJ1-6|NA|NA|TRBV28
CASSFGGEKPNSPLHF
TGTGCCAGCAGTTTCGGGGGGGAGAAACCCAATTCACCCCTCCACTTT
>TRBJ2-5|NA|NA|TRBV27
CASSQGEETQYF
TGTGCCAGCAGCCAAGGGGAAGAGACCCAGTACTTC
>TRBJ2-2|NA|NA|TRBV7-9
CASSSRIGGVAGELFF
TGTGCCAGCAGCTCTAGGATCGGCGGCGTCGCCGGGGAGCTGTTTTTT
>TRBJ1-5|TRBD1|NA|TRBV30
CAWAGQGNQPQHF
TGTGCCTGGGCAGGACAGGGAAATCAGCCCCAGCATTTT
>TRBJ1-2|TRBD1|NA|TRBV29-1
CSVGTGSYGYTF
TGCAGCGTGGGGACAGGGAGTTATGGCTACACCTTC
>TRBJ1-5|TRBD1|NA|TRBV6-6
CASSYRGQANQPQHF
TGTGCCAGCAGCTACCGGGGACAGGCAAATCAGCCCCAGCATTTT
>TRBJ2-7|TRBD1|NA|TRBV27
CASSHDRAGNEQYF
TGTGCCAGCAGTCACGACAGGGCCGGGAACGAGCAGTACTTC
>TRBJ2-3|TRBD2|NA|TRBV10-1
CASSLLAGESTDTQYF
TGCGCCAGCAGTCTACTAGCGGGGGAAAGCACAGATACGCAGTATTTT
>TRBJ2-1|NA|few|TRBV10-1
CASRDKNEQFF
TGCGCCAGCAGGGACAAGAATGAGCAGTTCTTC
>TRBJ1-1|NA|once|TRBV5-6
CASSLADRKAFF
TGTGCCAGCAGCTTGGCCGACAGGAAAGCTTTCTTT
>TRBJ2-7|NA|NA|TRBV5-1
CASSSDNWPLEQYF
TGCGCCAGCAGCTCGGACAACTGGCCCCTCGAGCAGTACTTC
>TRBJ2-7|TRBD2|NA|TRBV19
CASSNPPGGNYEQYF
TGTGCCAGTAGTAACCCACCGGGGGGTAACTACGAGCAGTACTTC
>TRBJ2-6|NA|NA|TRBV20-1
CSASGDMKYSGANVLTF
TGCAGTGCCAGTGGGGACATGAAATACTCTGGGGCCAACGTCCTGACTTTC
>TRBJ2-1|NA|NA|TRBV5-1
CASSFEGAPYNEQFF
TGCGCCAGCAGCTTTGAAGGGGCTCCCTACAATGAGCAGTTCTTC
>TRBJ2-1|NA|NA|TRBV3-1/TRBV3-2
CASSQSPLYNEQFF
TGTGCCAGCAGCCAATCCCCCCTTTACAATGAGCAGTTCTTC
>TRBJ2-3|NA|NA|TRBV20-1
CSAQGRDTQYF
TGCAGTGCCCAGGGTAGAGATACGCAGTATTTT
>TRBJ1-1|NA|NA|TRBV7-9
CASSFSPGTEAFF
TGTGCCAGCAGCTTTTCCCCAGGAACTGAAGCTTTCTTT
>TRBJ2-7|TRBD1|NA|TRBV30
CAWRGTGAYEQYF
TGTGCCTGGAGGGGGACAGGGGCCTACGAGCAGTACTTC
>TRBJ1-3|NA|NA|TRBV21-1
CASSAVNERGLSAGNTIYF
TGTGCCAGCAGTGCAGTAAACGAAAGGGGGCTGTCTGCTGGAAACACCATATATTTT
>TRBJ2-1|NA|NA|TRBV9
CASSVADSSYNEQFF
TGTGCCAGCAGCGTAGCAGACAGCTCCTACAATGAGCAGTTCTTC
>TRBJ2-3|TRBD1|NA|TRBV5-4
CASRDRGLASTDTQYF
TGTGCCAGCCGGGACAGGGGGCTTGCTAGCACAGATACGCAGTATTTT
>TRBJ1-2|TRBD1|NA|TRBV19
CASSKDRGLDGYTF
TGTGCCAGTAGCAAGGACAGGGGTCTCGATGGCTACACCTTC
>TRBJ2-3|TRBD1|once|TRBV3-1/TRBV3-2
CASSQDDRGNTQYF
TGTGCCAGCAGCCAAGATGACAGGGGAAATACGCAGTATTTT
>TRBJ1-5|NA|NA|TRBV9
CASSPPRGGGVSNQPQHF
TGTGCCAGCAGCCCGCCCCGGGGAGGAGGAGTCAGCAATCAGCCCCAGCATTTT
>TRBJ1-4|NA|once|TRBV15
CATSIRAELFF
TGTGCCACCAGTATCCGCGCGGAACTGTTTTTT
>TRBJ2-3|TRBD2|NA|TRBV12-5
CASGLVPVSGATTDTQYF
TGTGCTAGTGGTTTGGTCCCCGTCAGCGGGGCTACCACAGATACGCAGTATTTT
>TRBJ2-7|TRBD1|NA|TRBV19
CASSMSGTGDEQYF
TGTGCCAGTAGTATGTCGGGGACAGGGGACGAGCAGTACTTC
>TRBJ2-5|NA|NA|TRBV2
CASRSYQETQYF
TGTGCCAGCAGGTCATACCAAGAGACCCAGTACTTC
>TRBJ2-3|NA|NA|TRBV24-1
CATSEPRQASTDTQYF
TGTGCCACCAGTGAGCCGCGACAGGCTAGCACAGATACGCAGTATTTT
>TRBJ2-7|NA|few|TRBV4-1
CASSQPTRGGYEQYF
TGCGCCAGCAGCCAACCTACGAGAGGAGGATACGAGCAGTACTTC
>TRBJ2-3|NA|NA|TRBV11-2
CASSLGRSTDTQYF
TGTGCCAGCAGCTTAGGCAGATCCACAGATACGCAGTATTTT
>TRBJ1-2|NA|NA|TRBV3-1/TRBV3-2
CASRAVSGEPNYGYTF
TGTGCCAGCAGGGCTGTCAGTGGGGAGCCTAACTATGGCTACACCTTC